This T cell receptor (beta chain) was found in a study of T cells in Graves' hyperthyroidism and ophthalmopathy. Germline CDR1 is GTSNPN and CDR2 is SVGIG (reference sequence). Deletions cut 4 bases from V and 2 bases from J, with 14 bases between. The CDR3 extends over 14 amino acids. This clonotype was found many times. Amplified TCR beta CDR3 regions came from RNA transcripts. The HTBI primer set served for first-round RT-PCR of the TCR CDR3. One entry per CDR3 protein results from TCRdb running MiXCR on the multiplex PCR reads. Among 300,000 to 400,000 distinct CDR3 sequences listed, about 15% were seen once.

Material: blood. This TCR came from a woman in her twenties or thirties with Graves' hyperthyroidism. This chain connects TRBV30 to TRBJ1-1; D call uncertain. The DNA of the CDR3 is TGTGCCTGGAATGGGATCGGTGACAACACTGAAGCTTTCTTT. It translates to CAWNGIGDNTEAFF.